A single sample is the source of the 29 T cell receptor beta chains below, sequenced in a study of T cells after yellow fever vaccination. Using its own MiXCR run on the 5' RACE reads, TCRdb lists one record per CDR3 protein. The data show roughly 250,000 distinct CDR3 sequences, roughly 13% seen once. Here the sequenced sample was CD4+ T cells sorted from PBMCs, taken 45 days after the yellow fever booster vaccination. These receptors all come from a man aged 25-40 years who received the YFV17D yellow fever vaccine.

V and J are TRBV29-1 and TRBJ1-2; possible D gene TRBD1, 5 bases. There are 12 residues in the CDR3. CDR1 and CDR2 from the germline V gene are SQVTM and ANQGSEA. V dropped 1 base and J dropped 7 bases, with 10 bases sitting between them. CDR3 bases: TGCAGCGTTGAAGGGCAGGGTTCTGGCTACACCTTC. As protein: CSVEGQGSGYTF.

This sequence joins TRBV24-1 and TRBJ2-1; 7 nucleotides agree with TRBD2. Germline V lookup: CDR1 KGHDR, CDR2 SFDVKD. V shed 2 bases and J 13 bases; nucleotides not matched to a gene: 13. This CDR3 region has 15 residues. The CDR3 protein is CATSDSTTDRDYQFF. As DNA, the CDR3 is TGTGCCACCAGTGATTCCACGACCGACCGGGACTATCAGTTCTTC.

This clonotype was detected only a few times. The V gene is TRBV5-1, the J gene TRBJ1-4; possibly TRBD1 for D (6 bases). In germline, CDR1 is SGHRS, CDR2 YFSETQ. This CDR3 region has 13 residues. Between the trimmed V and J ends, which lost 4 bases and 7 bases, there was a span of 11 bases. In DNA, the CDR3 is TGCGCCAGCAGCCTTGAGGGGGTTGAAAAACTGTTTTTT. Encoded protein: CASSLEGVEKLFF.

The V call is TRBV30, the J call TRBJ1-6, with D possibly being TRBD1 (5 bases). The germline CDR1 and CDR2 sequences are GTSNPN and SVGIG (reference sequence). Trimming cost V 4 bases and J 10 bases, with 14 bases left between them. The CDR3 runs 13 residues. The CDR3 DNA is TGTGCCTGGACAGGGCAGACCTCATCACCCCTCCACTTT. It translates to CAWTGQTSSPLHF.

The V call is TRBV7-2, the J call TRBJ2-5, with D perhaps given as TRBD1 or TRBD2 (5 bases each). Trimming cost V 5 bases and J 3 bases, with 16 bases left between them. CDR1 and CDR2 (germline): SGHTA, FQGNSA. CDR3 length equals 15 residues. The CDR3 DNA reads as TGTGCCAGCAGCCAACCCGGGACCAGTAAAGAGACCCAGTACTTC. Residues: CASSQPGTSKETQYF.

This clonotype came up a few times. The genes are TRBV5-1 and TRBJ1-2, with D unresolved. The CDR3 spans 15 residues. CDR1 is SGHRS and CDR2 is YFSETQ in the germline V gene. Deletions cut 0 bases from V and 5 bases from J, with 14 bases between. The CDR3 region has the DNA TGCGCCAGCAGCTTGGCAGCAGGATACCGATATGGCTACACCTTC. Its protein is CASSLAAGYRYGYTF.

This clonotype came up many times. V usage is TRBV5-6 and J usage is TRBJ2-2, with 8 nucleotides matching TRBD1. The CDR3 spans 17 residues. V shed 5 bases and J 7 bases; nucleotides not matched to a gene: 16. Germline lookup yields CDR1 SGHDT and CDR2 YYEEEE. The DNA of the CDR3 is TGTGCCAGCAGTTCCATGCCCCGGACAGGGCGGGGCGGGGAGCTGTTTTTT. Translation: CASSSMPRTGRGGELFF.

This clonotype has more than one count but fewer than ten. This chain connects TRBV5-4 to TRBJ2-3; TRBD2 is a possible D gene (5 bases). V shed 4 bases and J shed 1 base, with 13 bases lying between them. CDR3 length: 15 amino acids. Germline CDR1 and CDR2: SGHNT and YYREEE (reference sequence). The CDR3 nucleotides are TGTGCCAGCAGCCCCGACGGAGGCGGCACAGATACGCAGTATTTT. The encoded protein is CASSPDGGGTDTQYF. Combining the CDR3 with reference TRBV5-4 and TRBJ2-3 gives the whole variable domain ETGVTQSPTHLIKTRGQQVTLRCSSQSGHNTVSWYQQALGQGPQFIFQYYREEENGRGNFPPRFSGLQFPNYSSELNVNALELDDSALYLCASSPDGGGTDTQYFGPGTRLTVL.

The V call is TRBV11-3, the J call TRBJ2-3; 12 bases are a match to TRBD2. V lost 3 bases, J lost 4 bases, and 8 bases stayed unmatched. This CDR3 has 17 residues. From germline, CDR1 is SGHNT and CDR2 YENEEA. CDR3 sequence (DNA): TGTGCCAGCAGCTTTTCCGGACTAGCGGGACTCGCAGATACGCAGTATTTT. Translation: CASSFSGLAGLADTQYF.

This clonotype was counted between two and nine times. The CDR3 DNA sequence: TGTGCCAGCAGCTCCATGGGGGCACAGTTCTTC. Translated: CASSSMGAQFF. The chain recombines TRBV7-8 with TRBJ2-1, with D possibly TRBD1 on 6 matching bases. The CDR3 is 11 residues long. The germline V and J ends were trimmed by 4 bases and 13 bases, with 11 bases remaining between them. Per the germline V gene, CDR1 is SGHVS and CDR2 is FQNEAQ.

This chain joins TRBV6-6 and TRBJ1-2, with TRBD1 as a possible D gene (6 bases). Germline CDR1 and CDR2: MNHNY and SVGAGI (reference sequence). Trimming left V 2 bases short and J 5 bases short, with 9 bases between. This CDR3 is built from 13 residues. The CDR3 DNA reads TGTGCCAGCAGTTACGACAGGTTTTATGGCTACACCTTC. It specifies CASSYDRFYGYTF.

The V call is TRBV27, the J call TRBJ2-5; tentatively, D is TRBD1 or TRBD2 (7 bases each). The CDR3 totals 15 residues. Between the trimmed V and J ends, which lost 6 bases and 4 bases, there was a span of 18 bases. The germline V gene has CDR1 MNHEY and CDR2 SMNVEV (reference sequence). CDR3 in DNA: TGTGCCAGCAGCAGATCAGGGGGGGTCCGAGAGACCCAGTACTTC. Protein product: CASSRSGGVRETQYF.

The chain employs TRBV4-3 and TRBJ1-2; 7 bases map to TRBD1. The germline CDR1 and CDR2 sequences are LGHNA and YSLEER. The trim removed 0 bases at V and 7 bases at J, leaving 2 bases unmatched. The CDR3 has 13 residues. CDR3 in amino acids: CASSQESGGGYTF. In DNA, the CDR3 is TGCGCCAGCAGCCAAGAGTCAGGGGGTGGCTACACCTTC.

The chain carries TRBV11-3 and TRBJ2-1; D is uncertain. Germline V lookup: CDR1 SGHNT, CDR2 YENEEA. CDR3 length: 13 residues. V was cut by 0 bases and J by 10 bases, with 10 bases left in between. CDR3 loop: CASSLEGMGEQFF. Written as DNA, the CDR3 is TGTGCCAGCAGCTTAGAGGGCATGGGGGAGCAGTTCTTC.

The chain carries TRBV20-1 and TRBJ2-3; the match to TRBD2 covers 11 bases. The CDR3 loop spans 15 amino acids. V dropped 4 bases and J dropped 4; count of bases not matched to a gene: 7. Germline lookup yields CDR1 DFQATT and CDR2 SNEGSKA (reference sequence). As DNA, the CDR3 is TGCAGTGCTACCCTACTAGCGGGAGCGGCAGATACGCAGTATTTT. Its translation: CSATLLAGAADTQYF.

In its sample, this clonotype was seen a few times. The chain joins TRBV5-6 to TRBJ2-2; 7 bases fit TRBD2. J gave up 4 bases and V 5 bases, and 8 bases lay outside the gene matches. The CDR3 extends over 15 amino acids. The germline V gene encodes CDR1 SGHDT and CDR2 YYEEEE. CDR3 DNA: TGTGCCAGCAGGCCTTCTAGCGGACCCACCGGGGAGCTGTTTTTT. Translated, it gives CASRPSSGPTGELFF.

The genes are TRBV12-3 or TRBV12-4 and TRBJ1-5; D is ambiguous. V lost 6 bases and J lost 0, with 6 bases in between. The CDR3 loop spans 13 amino acids. The CDR3: CASRPYSNQPQHF. CDR3 bases: TGTGCCAGCAGACCGTATAGCAATCAGCCCCAGCATTTT.

This clonotype was observed a few times. The chain has TRBV7-7 and TRBJ2-2; perhaps TRBD1 as D (6 bases). The V end lost 5 bases, the J end lost 8 bases, and 12 bases lay between the germline ends. Germline CDR1 and CDR2: SSHAT and FNYEAQ (reference sequence). This CDR3 is built from 13 residues. CDR3 amino acids: CASSEQGGGELFF. DNA of the CDR3: TGTGCCAGCAGCGAACAGGGCGGAGGGGAGCTGTTTTTT.

The chain couples TRBV11-2 to TRBJ2-1, with 13 bases matching TRBD2. J lost 0 bases, V lost 5 bases, and 10 bases had no gene match. This CDR3 has 19 residues. Germline V CDR1 and CDR2: SGHAT, FQNNGV. The CDR3 here is CASSTRLAGGRSSYNEQFF. The CDR3 DNA reads as TGTGCCAGCAGCACTCGACTAGCGGGAGGCCGGAGCTCCTACAATGAGCAGTTCTTC.

The rearrangement links TRBV15 to TRBJ2-7, with a tentative D call TRBD2 (6 bases). The length of the CDR3 is 15 residues. Per the germline V gene, CDR1 is LNHNV and CDR2 is YYDKDF (reference sequence). The ends were cut back, 2 bases at V and 0 bases at J, with 11 bases in the middle. This chain's CDR3 is CATSRRLAASYEQYF. CDR3 nucleotides: TGTGCCACCAGCAGAAGATTAGCGGCCTCCTACGAGCAGTACTTC. Full variable domain (rest looked up from reference TRBV15 and TRBJ2-7): DAMVIQNPRYQVTQFGKPVTLSCSQTLNHNVMYWYQQKSSQAPKLLFHYYDKDFNNEADTPDNFQSRRPNTSFCFLDIRSPGLGDTAMYLCATSRRLAASYEQYFGPGTRLTVT.

CDR3 nucleotide sequence: TGTGCCAGCAGGCTCTGGGGGTCTAGCTCCTACAATGAGCAGTTCTTC. It codes for CASRLWGSSSYNEQFF. The chain carries TRBV7-9 and TRBJ2-1; D assignment may be TRBD1 or TRBD2 (5 bases each). This CDR3 contains 16 residues. V lost 6 bases and J 0 bases, leaving 15 bases between the germline ends. In germline, CDR1 is SEHNR, CDR2 FQNEAQ (reference sequence).

This clonotype occurred a few times. The chain couples TRBV20-1 to TRBJ2-1; TRBD2 might be the D (5 bases). Deletions cut 4 bases from V and 5 bases from J, with 12 bases between. The CDR3 loop spans 13 amino acids. The V gene's germline CDR1 is DFQATT and CDR2 SNEGSKA (reference sequence). The CDR3 loop is CSAKDGINNEQFF. The CDR3, as DNA: TGCAGTGCTAAGGACGGGATAAACAATGAGCAGTTCTTC.

V usage is TRBV7-9 and J usage is TRBJ2-5; 8 bases map to TRBD2. The CDR3 length is 15 residues. Germline CDR1 reads SEHNR; CDR2 reads FQNEAQ (reference sequence). J lost 1 base, V lost 5 bases, and 6 bases had no gene match. Here the CDR3 reads CASSNTGTSQETQYF. The CDR3 coding sequence is TGTGCCAGCAGCAACACCGGGACTAGCCAAGAGACCCAGTACTTC. The whole variable domain, filled in from reference TRBV7-9 and TRBJ2-5, reads DTGVSQNPRHKITKRGQNVTFRCDPISEHNRLYWYRQTLGQGPEFLTYFQNEAQLEKSRLLSDRFSAERPKGSFSTLEIQRTEQGDSAMYLCASSNTGTSQETQYFGPGTRLLVL.

The rearrangement joins TRBV7-8 to TRBJ2-1, with 7 bases lining up with TRBD2. After removal of 6 bases from V and 8 bases from J, the junction contained 10 bases not matched to a gene. The CDR3 totals 14 residues. Germline CDR1 SGHVS, CDR2 FQNEAQ. The CDR3 spells CASRRSRGGHEQFF. CDR3 bases: TGTGCCAGCAGAAGGAGTCGCGGGGGACATGAGCAGTTCTTC.

In nucleotides, the CDR3 is TGCGCCAGCAGCTTGGCAACTAGCGGAGAGACCCAGTACTTC. This gives the protein CASSLATSGETQYF. V and J are TRBV5-1 and TRBJ2-5; 8 nucleotides agree with TRBD2. The J segment lost 4 bases and the V segment lost 0 bases, leaving 2 bases of the junction unmatched. This CDR3 has 14 amino acids. Looked up from germline, CDR1 is SGHRS and CDR2 is YFSETQ.

The rearrangement links TRBV10-3 to TRBJ2-7; D is perhaps TRBD2 (5 bases). Germline-derived CDR1 and CDR2 are ENHRY and SYGVKD. V lost 9 bases to trimming and J lost 4 bases, with 16 bases between them. CDR3 length: 13 residues. Here the CDR3 DNA reads TGTGCCATTACGGCCCTGGAGGTTTACGAGCAGTACTTC. Its translation is CAITALEVYEQYF.

The chain employs TRBV7-9 and TRBJ1-5, with TRBD1 matching over 10 bases. Trimming took 1 base from V and 4 from J; bases not matched to a gene: 4. Germline V CDR1 and CDR2: SEHNR, FQNEAQ (reference sequence). CDR3 length: 16 amino acids. For the CDR3, the DNA is TGTGCCAGCAGCTTAGACAGGACAGGGGGTAATCAGCCCCAGCATTTT. Its translation: CASSLDRTGGNQPQHF.

This clonotype has just a few counts. The V gene is TRBV6-1, the J gene TRBJ2-1; D ambiguous. CDR3 length equals 16 residues. Germline-derived CDR1 and CDR2 are MNHNS and SASEGT. V lost 6 bases to trimming and J lost 0 bases, with 15 bases between them. The CDR3 bases are TGTGCCAGCAGCCGTGATATTAGGAGCTCCTACAATGAGCAGTTCTTC. Amino acids: CASSRDIRSSYNEQFF.

This clonotype occurred a few times. The gene calls are TRBV24-1 and TRBJ2-5; TRBD1 might be the D (5 bases). CDR1 is KGHDR and CDR2 is SFDVKD in the germline V gene. The length of the CDR3 is 15 residues. The V gene lost 3 bases and the J gene lost 2 bases, with 12 bases spanning the gap. Here the CDR3 DNA reads TGTGCCACCAGTGATCCTCGGACACTACAAGAGACCCAGTACTTC. Amino acids: CATSDPRTLQETQYF.